This record covers a single T cell receptor (beta chain). The data were obtained in a study of patients and donors after allogeneic stem cell transplantation. TCRdb processed the RT-PCR reads anew with MiXCR; each CDR3 protein has one entry. Of 150,000 to 250,000 distinct CDR3 sequences listed, roughly two fifths were seen once; the top ten hold about 30%. The CDR3 has 14 amino acids. The ends were cut back, 9 bases at V and 9 bases at J, with 21 bases in the middle. Material for sequencing was blood, either unsorted or a sorted T cell fraction (not recorded which). The chain joins TRBV12-3 or TRBV12-4 to TRBJ1-5, with a tentative D call TRBD1 (6 bases). The origin of this receptor is a human donor who was either an allogeneic HSCT recipient or a stem cell or donor lymphocyte infusion donor (not recorded which). It is not recorded whose cells these are; they may come from a transplant donor. The CDR3 region is CASSQGLYGPPQHF. The DNA of the CDR3 is TGTGCCAGTTCCCAGGGGCTTTATGGGCCGCCCCAGCATTTT.